This TCR beta chain was sequenced during a study of blood T cell repertoires in COVID-19 (dated by TCRdb to about 2020). In terms of the full investigation: Collaborator samples came from the United States, Italy and Spain and covered acute and convalescent phases of COVID-19. The material from the prospective study consisted of cDNA or gDNA derived from T cells, B-cell-depleted T cells, or PBMCs. Deeply sampled blood TCRbeta repertoires from subjects exposed to, actively infected with, or recovered from COVID-19 were included in the dataset. A freely available public database, intended as a resource for researchers studying the immune response to SARS-CoV-2, is where the repertoires were released. Samples were obtained from the ongoing ImmuneRACE study (first 160 participants) and from 1,254 subjects provided by 6 global collaborators. The sample metadata nearly always contained a de-identified subject ID, COVID-19 status, age in years and sex. HLA class I and class II types, where available, came from metadata supplied by the sample provider rather than from assay-based typing. The full study reports these points: The quantity of clinical and demographic metadata differed by source and by participant and was supplied without curation.

The CDR3, cysteine through phenylalanine, is 16 amino acids long. Left in the record is the CDR3 DNA by itself, 48 bases read in frame from the first base. The CDR1 and CDR2 encoded by the germline V gene are LGHNA and YNFKEQ. Trimmed from V: 2 bases; trimmed from J: 3 bases; junction bases lacking a gene match: 6. The immunoSEQ Assay, a bias-controlled multiplex PCR, was used to amplify TCRbeta CDR3 regions from genomic DNA. As for the authors' bioinformatics: The number of nucleated cells in each sample was estimated from the amplification of reference gene primers within the assay. To quantify the absolute abundance of each unique TCRbeta CDR3 rearrangement, sequence reads were collapsed and filtered. For each sample, productive Simpson clonality was calculated as the square root of Simpson's diversity index across productive rearrangements. TCRdb took this table from immuneACCESS and kept in-frame rearrangements with V and J called. Such tables lack part of the clones; where checked against another copy, unresolved V genes explain under half of the gap, and the rest is unexplained. That table gives V, J and clone size, and the DNA gave D and trimming. This sample comprises roughly 130,000 clones, 80% to 85% of them detected only once. The ten largest make up 5.5% of the sample.

Participants in the prospective study were enrolled through a virtual design, were aged roughly 18 to 100 years, and lived in roughly 24 United States geographic areas. To assign participants to cohorts, the prospective study relied on clinical history that participants themselves reported in a screening survey and a study questionnaire. In the prospective study, mobile phlebotomists collected whole blood, serum and a nasopharyngeal or oropharyngeal swab from each participant. Over a 2-month period, participants in the prospective study had the option of providing additional blood draws and questionnaires. Blood samples from the prospective study were shipped frozen or at room temperature prior to DNA extraction. Points on this clone: No cognate antigen has been identified for it. Base quality data are lacking; no much larger clone is found one base away.

Sample: PBMCs or T cells enriched from blood (not recorded which). Recombination connected TRBV4-2 to TRBJ2-1; a stretch of 8 junction bases matches TRBD2. The receptor was isolated from a man in his forties or fifties with acute COVID-19. The sequenced DNA: TGTGCCAGCAGCCAACCGGGACTAGAAAGCTACAATGAGCAGTTCTTC. The resulting protein is CASSQPGLESYNEQFF.